Included here is one T cell receptor (beta chain) sequence, with context. Its antigen is not yet known. No per-base quality is available; no much larger clone lies one base away. V is shortened by 2 bases, J by 1 base, and the region joining them spans 6 bases. CDR1 is given as MNHNS and CDR2 as SASEGT, both from the germline V gene. The CDR3 has 14 amino acids, counting the end cysteine and phenylalanine. Just the 42-base CDR3 DNA is kept, in frame starting at base 1. This sample is part of a study of regulatory T cells in long-lasting Graves disease (dated by TCRdb to the early 2020s). Background for the entire study: Patients with newly diagnosed Graves' disease had been on antithyroid drugs for under 3 months. A total of some 35 samples underwent TCR sequencing, from 13 patients with persistent Graves' disease and some 20 patients with newly diagnosed Graves' disease. The study was conducted in China and was registered as a clinical trial. Peripheral blood TCR sequencing and RNA sequencing compared persistent Graves' disease patients with newly diagnosed Graves' disease patients.

The library was generated by multiplex PCR. The listed sequencing device is Illumina HiSeq 4000. To build TCR beta libraries, CDR3 regions were amplified by Arm-PCR using iRepertoire HTBI primers. PCR products were gel purified before sequencing. In the original analysis: Across samples, roughly 60 TRBV and roughly 15 TRBJ segments were identified and used for gene usage analysis of CDR3 amino acid clonotypes. COPE and FqMerger were used to merge the filtered high-quality paired reads into contigs. Contigs were aligned with BLAST to IMGT TRBV, TRBD and TRBJ reference genes, and CDR3 was defined per IMGT. Any clonotype with a frequency above 0.1% was counted as a highly expanded clone. Shannon entropy was used to measure repertoire diversity, and the Gini coefficient was used to measure V-J evenness. A clonotype was considered public if more than one individual shared it. Using fastp at Q25 and MiXCR, TCRdb reprocessed the public reads and kept productive beta chains. All rows with the same CDR3 protein become a single entry with the most common DNA and genes. TCRdb's processing, not the authors' own work, is the source of the V and J calls. The sample table holds about 460,000 distinct CDR3 sequences, of which 14% were seen once. Approximately 15% of the sample lies in the top ten.

What this sample's time point label stands for: newly diagnosed GD, antithyroid drugs for less than 3 months. RNA was extracted from PBMCs in TRIzol for both TCR sequencing and RNA sequencing. Graves' disease was diagnosed according to American Thyroid Association guidelines. Recruitment of patients was carried out at an endocrinology department in Xi'an, China. Each patient gave roughly 8.4 milliliters of peripheral blood, collected in an EDTA anticoagulant tube. Ficoll Paque Plus density gradient separation was used to isolate PBMCs, and no additional T cell sorting was done. An Agilent 2100 Bioanalyzer and agarose gel were used to assess RNA quality, and a NanoDrop 2000 was used to measure RNA concentration. What the research found in general, with its limitations: Compared with newly diagnosed patients, patients with persistent Graves' disease had lower TCR Shannon entropy and fewer highly expanded clones, which suggests clonal expansion. As a limitation, the authors acknowledged that the small sample size may reduce accuracy. Patients with persistent disease shared more public clonotypes (around 2,500) than newly diagnosed patients did (more than 900). Preferential use of TRBV28, TRBJ1-2 and TRBJ2-5 was observed in persistent disease, whereas TRBV20-1 and TRBJ2-1 were favored in newly diagnosed disease. Because the primary lesion, thyroid tissue, could not be accessed, the study looked at peripheral blood alone. Sequencing and analysis were restricted to the TCR beta chain.

The same sample was also studied in work on T cells in Graves' hyperthyroidism and ophthalmopathy. As that second paper reports: Stable Graves' hyperthyroidism was defined as the absence of progression to ophthalmopathy over 18 months of follow-up. Hyperthyroidism patients were aged 18 to 65 years and newly diagnosed, with disease duration of less than 2 months. Exclusion was applied to patients with uncontrolled infections, other autoimmune diseases, pregnancy or lactation. Diagnoses relied on clinical symptoms, serum thyroxine and TRAb, thyroid ultrasound and orbital computed tomography. The TCR CDR3 was subjected to a first round of RT-PCR using the HTBI primer set and the Qiagen OneStep RT-PCR kit. Most expanded thyroid clonotypes (frequency above 0.001) were also detected in blood, a finding suggesting that blood repertoires may reflect thyroid immune responses. A 13 V-J signature model separated ophthalmopathy from stable hyperthyroidism, with about 88% sensitivity and roughly 84% specificity in cross-validation and 80%/75% in testing. In validation, the model predicted progression to ophthalmopathy with just under 71% sensitivity and roughly 72% specificity, a median of about six months before onset. To identify distinguishing TCR V-J signatures, a discovery cohort of 100 or so patients was used, comprising 43 with Graves' ophthalmopathy and around 60 with stable Graves' hyperthyroidism. An independent validation cohort of 18 to 20 hyperthyroidism patients and 17 patients who later progressed to ophthalmopathy tested prospective prediction of ophthalmopathy. The 75 to 100 discovery patients were divided at random into training and test sets in a 7:3 ratio. In addition, the study compared T-cell repertoires in thyroid tissue and in blood from six Graves' hyperthyroidism patients. After blood sampling, hyperthyroidism patients were treated with methimazole at a starting dose of 30 mg daily, and ophthalmopathy patients were treated with high-dose intravenous methylprednisolone. Libraries were constructed in a second round of multiplex PCR, after which size selection and purification were performed. Sequencing of the libraries was done on an Illumina HiSeq2000 using paired-end 100 bp reads. SOAPnuke was used to process the raw data, removing reads that contained adapters or uncalled bases, had a mean Phred below 15, or lacked an exact match to the constant primer or identifier. High-quality paired reads were merged using COPE v1.2.5, and each unique nucleotide sequence was defined as a clonotype. Clonotypes were aligned to IMGT TRBV, TRBD and TRBJ reference segments using MiTCR v1.1. The analysis included only V-J combinations with a frequency above 0.0001, which together covered 99% to 99.2% of the repertoires. A TCS score was defined as the ratio of F50 (clonal expansion) to E x V (chaos), with BLOSUM62-based TCRdist applied between CDR3 peptides within each V-J. Welch's t-statistics and random forest reduced approximately 520 V-J features to 13, which were used in a naive Bayes classifier (R e1071). No statistical method was used to set the sample size in advance, and investigators knew the group allocation. The paper reports TCR Vbeta CDR3 sequencing of some 140 peripheral blood samples: 43 ophthalmopathy, 70 to 85 hyperthyroidism and approximately 17 progressor patients.

The sequence was obtained from a woman in her fifties or sixties with Graves disease. Donor details come from another sample of the same person, matched by shared clones. This material consisted of peripheral blood mononuclear cells (PBMCs), taken at new diagnosis, from a patient treated with antithyroid drugs. Recombination connected TRBV6-1 to TRBJ1-3; matching of 5 bases hints at TRBD1 as the D gene. CDR3 protein: CASSENRSGNTIYF. The DNA is as follows: TGTGCCAGCAGTGAAAACAGGTCTGGAAACACCATATATTTT.